The clone carrying this TCR beta chain has only one observation. The sample belongs to a study of T cell responses to AZD1222 COVID-19 vaccine. The method was immunoSEQ multiplex PCR; TCRdb's version includes in-frame clones alone and lacks a portion of them. Of about 99,000 clones in the sample, roughly 88% were seen once. The TCR originated in an adult in good health. The sequencing used peripheral blood, collected on day 0 of AZD1222 vaccination.

In nucleotides, the CDR3 is TGCGCCAGCAGCCAAGATGGGCAAGCCAATGAAAAACTGTTTTTT. Its protein product is CASSQDGQANEKLFF. This chain joins TRBV4-3 and TRBJ1-4; no clear D gene. Germline values: CDR1 LGHNA, CDR2 YSLEER. The V and J ends lost 0 bases and 5 bases respectively, with 10 bases between them. The CDR3 is made up of 15 amino acids.